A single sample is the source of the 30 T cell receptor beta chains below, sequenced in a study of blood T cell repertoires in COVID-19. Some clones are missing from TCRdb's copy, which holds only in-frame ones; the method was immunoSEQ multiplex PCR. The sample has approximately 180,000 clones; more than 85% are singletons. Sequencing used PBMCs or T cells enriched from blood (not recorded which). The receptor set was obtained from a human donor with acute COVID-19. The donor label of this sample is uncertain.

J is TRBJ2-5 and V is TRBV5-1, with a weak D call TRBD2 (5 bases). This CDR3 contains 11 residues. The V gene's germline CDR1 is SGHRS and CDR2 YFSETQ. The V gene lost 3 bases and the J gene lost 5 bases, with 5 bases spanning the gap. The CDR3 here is CASSWEETQYF. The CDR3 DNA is TGCGCCAGCAGCTGGGAGGAGACCCAGTACTTC.

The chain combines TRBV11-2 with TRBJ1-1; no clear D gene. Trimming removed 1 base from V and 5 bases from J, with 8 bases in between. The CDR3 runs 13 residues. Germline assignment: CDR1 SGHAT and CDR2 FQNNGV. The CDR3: CASSLGRDTEAFF. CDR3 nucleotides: TGTGCCAGCAGCTTAGGTCGGGATACTGAAGCTTTCTTT.

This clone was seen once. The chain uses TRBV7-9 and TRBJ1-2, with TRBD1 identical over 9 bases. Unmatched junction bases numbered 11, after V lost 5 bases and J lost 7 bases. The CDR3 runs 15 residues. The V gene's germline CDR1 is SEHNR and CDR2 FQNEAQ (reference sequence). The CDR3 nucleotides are TGTGCCAGCAGCATCCGGGACAGGGATGGTGGTGGCTACACCTTC. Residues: CASSIRDRDGGGYTF.

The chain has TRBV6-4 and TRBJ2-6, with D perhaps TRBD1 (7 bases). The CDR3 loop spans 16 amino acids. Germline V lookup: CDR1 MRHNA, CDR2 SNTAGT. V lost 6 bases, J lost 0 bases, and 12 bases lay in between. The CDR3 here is CASSPGGSSGANVLTF. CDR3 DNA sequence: TGTGCCAGCAGCCCAGGGGGGAGCTCTGGGGCCAACGTCCTGACTTTC.

The CDR3 DNA is TGTGCCAGCAGCCACCACCGTAGGGGGGGGAATGAGCAGTTCTTC. Amino acid sequence: CASSHHRRGGNEQFF. The chain is built from TRBV9 and TRBJ2-1, with D perhaps TRBD2 (7 bases). CDR1 SGDLS and CDR2 YYNGEE come from the germline V gene. The V end lost 4 bases, the J end lost 7 bases, and 18 bases lay between the germline ends. The CDR3 loop spans 15 amino acids.

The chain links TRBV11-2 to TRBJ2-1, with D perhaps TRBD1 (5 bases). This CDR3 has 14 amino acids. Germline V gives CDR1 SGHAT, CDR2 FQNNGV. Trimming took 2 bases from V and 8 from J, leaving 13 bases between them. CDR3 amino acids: CASSLNPGWDEQFF. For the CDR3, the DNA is TGTGCCAGCAGCTTAAATCCAGGGTGGGATGAGCAGTTCTTC.

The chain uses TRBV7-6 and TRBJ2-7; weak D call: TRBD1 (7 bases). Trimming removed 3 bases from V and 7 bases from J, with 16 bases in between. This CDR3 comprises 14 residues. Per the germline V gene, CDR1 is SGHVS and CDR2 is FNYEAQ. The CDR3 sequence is CASSFKEGAREQYF. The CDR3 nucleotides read TGTGCCAGCAGCTTTAAGGAGGGGGCTAGGGAGCAGTACTTC. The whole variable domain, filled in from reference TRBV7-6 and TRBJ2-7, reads GAGVSQSPRYKVTKRGQDVALRCDPISGHVSLYWYRQALGQGPEFLTYFNYEAQQDKSGLPNDRFSAERPEGSISTLTIQRTEQRDSAMYRCASSFKEGAREQYFGPGTRLTVT.

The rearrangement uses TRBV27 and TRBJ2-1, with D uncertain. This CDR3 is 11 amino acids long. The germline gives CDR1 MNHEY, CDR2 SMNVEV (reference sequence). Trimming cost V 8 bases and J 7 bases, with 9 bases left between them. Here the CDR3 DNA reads TGTGCCAGCCGCGAGGAGAATGAGCAGTTCTTC. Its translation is CASREENEQFF.

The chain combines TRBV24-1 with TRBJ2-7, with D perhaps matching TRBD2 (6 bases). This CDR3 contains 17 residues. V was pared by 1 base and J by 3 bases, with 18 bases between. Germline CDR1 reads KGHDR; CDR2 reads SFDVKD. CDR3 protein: CATSDLSPGSAGYEQYF. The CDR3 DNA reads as TGTGCCACCAGTGATTTATCCCCCGGGAGTGCGGGCTACGAGCAGTACTTC.

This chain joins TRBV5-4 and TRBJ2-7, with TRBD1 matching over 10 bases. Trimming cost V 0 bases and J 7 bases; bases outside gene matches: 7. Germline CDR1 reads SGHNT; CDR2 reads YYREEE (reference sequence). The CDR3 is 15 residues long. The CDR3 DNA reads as TGTGCCAGCAGCTTGGCAGGACAGGGGGGAAAGGAGCAGTACTTC. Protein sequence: CASSLAGQGGKEQYF. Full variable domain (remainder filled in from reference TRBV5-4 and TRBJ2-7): ETGVTQSPTHLIKTRGQQVTLRCSSQSGHNTVSWYQQALGQGPQFIFQYYREEENGRGNFPPRFSGLQFPNYSSELNVNALELDDSALYLCASSLAGQGGKEQYFGPGTRLTVT.

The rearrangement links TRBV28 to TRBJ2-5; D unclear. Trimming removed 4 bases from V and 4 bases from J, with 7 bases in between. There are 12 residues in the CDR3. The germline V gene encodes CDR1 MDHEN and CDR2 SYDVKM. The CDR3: CASSYATETQYF. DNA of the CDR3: TGTGCCAGCAGTTATGCTACAGAGACCCAGTACTTC.

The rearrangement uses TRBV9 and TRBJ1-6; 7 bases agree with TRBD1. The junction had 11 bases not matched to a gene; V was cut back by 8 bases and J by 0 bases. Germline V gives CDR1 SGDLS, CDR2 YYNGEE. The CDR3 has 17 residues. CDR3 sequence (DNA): TGTGCCAGTAAAGGGGGCGCGTCGAGCTCCTATAATTCACCCCTCCACTTT. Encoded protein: CASKGGASSSYNSPLHF.

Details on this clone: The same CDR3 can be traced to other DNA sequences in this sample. DNA of the CDR3: TGTGCCAGCAGCGCTACGGGCACCGGGGAGCTGTTTTTT. This sequence encodes CASSATGTGELFF. V and J are TRBV9 and TRBJ2-2; D call uncertain. CDR3 length: 13 amino acids. Germline CDR1 SGDLS, CDR2 YYNGEE. V shed 3 bases and J shed 4 bases, with 7 bases lying between them.

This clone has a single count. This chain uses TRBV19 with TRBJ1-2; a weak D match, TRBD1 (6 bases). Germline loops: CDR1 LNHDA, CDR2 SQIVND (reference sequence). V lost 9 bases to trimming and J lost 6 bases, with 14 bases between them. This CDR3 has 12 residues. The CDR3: CASADRLDGYTF. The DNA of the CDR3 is TGTGCCAGCGCCGACAGGCTCGATGGCTACACCTTC.

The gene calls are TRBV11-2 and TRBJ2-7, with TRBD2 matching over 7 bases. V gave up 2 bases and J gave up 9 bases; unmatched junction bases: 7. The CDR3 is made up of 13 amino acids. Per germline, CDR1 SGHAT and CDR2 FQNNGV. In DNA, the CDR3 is TGTGCCAGCAGCTTAATCGCGCGGGGGTGGCAGTACTTC. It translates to CASSLIARGWQYF.

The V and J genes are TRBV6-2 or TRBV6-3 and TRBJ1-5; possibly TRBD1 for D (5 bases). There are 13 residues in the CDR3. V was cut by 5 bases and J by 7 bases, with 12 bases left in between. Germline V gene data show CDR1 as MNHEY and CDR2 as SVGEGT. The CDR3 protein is CASSPDRGQPQHF. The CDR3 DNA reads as TGTGCCAGCAGTCCAGATAGGGGCCAGCCCCAGCATTTT.

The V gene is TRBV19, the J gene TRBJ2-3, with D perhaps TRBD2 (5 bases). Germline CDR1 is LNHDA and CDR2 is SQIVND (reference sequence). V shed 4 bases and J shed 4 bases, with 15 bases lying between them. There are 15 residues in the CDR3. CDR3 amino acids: CASSKVDRGSDTQYF. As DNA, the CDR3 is TGTGCCAGTAGTAAGGTGGACCGGGGTTCAGATACGCAGTATTTT.

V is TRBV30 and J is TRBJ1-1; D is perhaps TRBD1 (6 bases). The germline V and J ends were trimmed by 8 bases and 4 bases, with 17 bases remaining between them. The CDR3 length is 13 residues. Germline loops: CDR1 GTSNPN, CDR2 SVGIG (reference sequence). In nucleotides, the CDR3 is TGTGCCGGATACAGGGTTCGGGGCACTGAAGCTTTCTTT. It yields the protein CAGYRVRGTEAFF.

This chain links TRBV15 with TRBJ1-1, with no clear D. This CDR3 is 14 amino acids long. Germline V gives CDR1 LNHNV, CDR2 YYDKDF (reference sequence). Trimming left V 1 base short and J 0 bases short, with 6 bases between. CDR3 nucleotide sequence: TGTGCCACCAGCAGAGGAACTATGAACACTGAAGCTTTCTTT. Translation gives CATSRGTMNTEAFF.

The chain's CDR3 is CASSEAGQGAGEQYF. The CDR3 DNA is TGTGCCAGCAGTGAGGCGGGACAGGGGGCAGGAGAGCAGTACTTC. The chain combines TRBV6-1 with TRBJ2-7; 12 nucleotides align to TRBD1. Germline-derived CDR1 and CDR2 are MNHNS and SASEGT. The length of the CDR3 is 15 residues. The V segment lost 3 bases and the J segment 7 bases; nucleotides outside the gene matches: 7.

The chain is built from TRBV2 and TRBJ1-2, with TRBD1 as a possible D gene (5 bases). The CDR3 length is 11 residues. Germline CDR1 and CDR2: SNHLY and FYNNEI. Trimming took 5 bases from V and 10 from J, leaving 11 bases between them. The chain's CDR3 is CASSYDSYYTF. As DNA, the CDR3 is TGTGCCAGCAGTTATGACAGCTACTACACCTTC.

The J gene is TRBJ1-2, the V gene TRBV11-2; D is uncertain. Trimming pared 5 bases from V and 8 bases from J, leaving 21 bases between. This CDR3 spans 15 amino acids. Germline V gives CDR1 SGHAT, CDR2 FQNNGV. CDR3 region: CASSGGVGMRIGYTF. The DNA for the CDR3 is TGTGCCAGCAGCGGCGGGGTCGGGATGAGGATCGGCTACACCTTC. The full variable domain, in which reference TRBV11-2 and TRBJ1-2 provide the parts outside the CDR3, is EAGVAQSPRYKIIEKRQSVAFWCNPISGHATLYWYQQILGQGPKLLIQFQNNGVVDDSQLPKDRFSAERLKGVDSTLKIQPAKLEDSAVYLCASSGGVGMRIGYTFGSGTRLTVV.

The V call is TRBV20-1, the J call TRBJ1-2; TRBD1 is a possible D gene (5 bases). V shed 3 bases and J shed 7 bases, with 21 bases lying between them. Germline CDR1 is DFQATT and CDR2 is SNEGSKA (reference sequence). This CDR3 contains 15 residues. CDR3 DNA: TGCAGTGCTAGTCATCTCGGGGGGGGATCAGGTGGCTACACCTTC. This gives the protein CSASHLGGGSGGYTF.

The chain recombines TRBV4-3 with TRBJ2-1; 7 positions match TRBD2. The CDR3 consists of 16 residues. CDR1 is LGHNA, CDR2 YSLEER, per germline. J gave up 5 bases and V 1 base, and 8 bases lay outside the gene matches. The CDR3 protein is CASSQVSSGEDNEQFF. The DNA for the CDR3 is TGCGCCAGCAGCCAAGTGTCCAGCGGGGAAGACAATGAGCAGTTCTTC.

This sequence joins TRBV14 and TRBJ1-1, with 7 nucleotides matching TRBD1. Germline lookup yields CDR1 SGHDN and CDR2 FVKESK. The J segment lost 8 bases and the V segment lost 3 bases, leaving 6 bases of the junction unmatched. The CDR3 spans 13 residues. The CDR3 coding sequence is TGTGCCAGCAGCCACACAGGGGACAGCGAAGCTTTCTTT. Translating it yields CASSHTGDSEAFF. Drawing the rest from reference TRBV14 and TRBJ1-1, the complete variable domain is EAGVTQFPSHSVIEKGQTVTLRCDPISGHDNLYWYRRVMGKEIKFLLHFVKESKQDESGMPNNRFLAERTGGTYSTLKVQPAELEDSGVYFCASSHTGDSEAFFGQGTRLTVV.

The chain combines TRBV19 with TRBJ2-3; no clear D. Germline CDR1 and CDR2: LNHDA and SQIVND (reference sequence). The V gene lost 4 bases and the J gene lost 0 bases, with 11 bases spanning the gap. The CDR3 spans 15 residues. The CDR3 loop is CASSTPTTSTDTQYF. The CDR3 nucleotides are TGTGCCAGTAGTACCCCCACTACTAGCACAGATACGCAGTATTTT. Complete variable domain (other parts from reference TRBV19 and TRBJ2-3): DGGITQSPKYLFRKEGQNVTLSCEQNLNHDAMYWYRQDPGQGLRLIYYSQIVNDFQKGDIAEGYSVSREKKESFPLTVTSAQKNPTAFYLCASSTPTTSTDTQYFGPGTRLTVL.

CDR3 in amino acids: CASSFGDRPNQPQHF. The CDR3 nucleotides read TGCGCCAGCAGCTTTGGAGACAGACCCAATCAGCCCCAGCATTTT. The chain has TRBV5-1 and TRBJ1-5, with D maybe TRBD1 (5 bases). The CDR3 runs 15 residues. Germline values: CDR1 SGHRS, CDR2 YFSETQ. V lost 2 bases and J lost 3, with 12 bases in between.

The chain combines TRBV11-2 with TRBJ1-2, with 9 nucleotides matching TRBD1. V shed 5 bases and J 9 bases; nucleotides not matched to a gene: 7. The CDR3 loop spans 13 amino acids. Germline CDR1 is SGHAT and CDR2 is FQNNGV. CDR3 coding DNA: TGTGCCAGCAGCCCGGGACAGGGTGTACGCTACACCTTC. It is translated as CASSPGQGVRYTF.

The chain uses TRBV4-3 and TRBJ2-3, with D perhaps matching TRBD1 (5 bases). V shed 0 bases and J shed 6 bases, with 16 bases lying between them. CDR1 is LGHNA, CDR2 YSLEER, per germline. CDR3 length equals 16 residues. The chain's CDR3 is CASSQELPGILDTQYF. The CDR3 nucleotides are TGCGCCAGCAGCCAAGAATTGCCAGGGATTCTCGATACGCAGTATTTT.

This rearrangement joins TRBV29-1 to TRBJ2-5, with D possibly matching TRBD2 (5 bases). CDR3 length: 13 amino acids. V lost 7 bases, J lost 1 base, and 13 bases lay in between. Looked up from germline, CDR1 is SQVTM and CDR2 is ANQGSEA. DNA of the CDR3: TGCAGCGCCCGATCGGGAATCCAAGAGACCCAGTACTTC. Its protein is CSARSGIQETQYF.